The clone carrying this TCR beta chain was seen at least ten times. Germline CDR1 reads MNHNS; CDR2 reads SASEGT. The V gene lost 6 bases and the J gene lost 1 base, with 10 bases spanning the gap. CDR3 length: 14 amino acids. Researchers amplified the TCR beta CDR3 regions from RNA transcripts. RT-PCR in the first round (using the HTBI primer set) targeted the TCR CDR3. TCRdb passed the multiplex PCR reads through MiXCR, listing each CDR3 protein once. The sample carries about 500,000 distinct CDR3 sequences, about 16% recorded once. The data are from a study of T cells in Graves' hyperthyroidism and ophthalmopathy. Looking at the study overall: At initial diagnosis, before any treatment had begun, peripheral blood was obtained.

The study included ophthalmopathy patients with Clinical Activity Score at least 3, NOSPECS grade at least 4 and duration under 3 months. PBMCs came from around 9.7 ml fresh peripheral blood. The source is a woman in her thirties with Graves' ophthalmopathy. The specimen was blood. V usage is TRBV6-1 and J usage is TRBJ1-5, with D possibly matching TRBD1 (5 bases). CDR3 sequence (DNA): TGTGCCAGCAGGGGGGAGGGCAGCAATCAGCCCCAGCATTTT. This encodes CASRGEGSNQPQHF.